Presented here are 12 T cell receptor beta chains from one specimen sequenced in a study of T cell responses to AZD1222 COVID-19 vaccine. TCRdb's table, derived via immunoSEQ multiplex PCR, lists solely in-frame clones and lacks some. The sample records around 78,000 clones, just over 90% being singletons. The sequences come from peripheral blood, collected 28 days after the second AZD1222 dose. These TCRs come from an adult who received the AZD1222 COVID-19 vaccine.

The V gene is TRBV21-1, the J gene TRBJ2-1. TRBV21-1 is deemed a pseudogene. The CDR3 contains 14 residues. The CDR3 sequence: CASSKATPYNEQFF. The CDR3 DNA is TGTGCCAGCAGCAAAGCAACCCCCTACAATGAGCAGTTCTTC.

V is TRBV20-1 and J is TRBJ1-5; TRBD1 agrees at 9 bases. CDR3 length equals 17 residues. Trimming cost V 3 bases and J 5 bases; bases outside gene matches: 14. CDR1 is DFQATT, CDR2 SNEGSKA, per germline (reference sequence). CDR3 sequence reads: CSASSPGQGPGDQPQHF. In nucleotides, the CDR3 is TGCAGTGCTAGTAGCCCCGGACAGGGGCCGGGGGATCAGCCCCAGCATTTT.

The chain combines TRBV6-5 with TRBJ1-1, with D unresolved. The length of the CDR3 is 12 residues. CDR1 is MNHEY and CDR2 is SVGAGI in the germline V gene. V was trimmed by 8 bases and J by 0 bases, leaving 7 bases between them. The CDR3 nucleotides are TGTGCCAGCCTCGGGATGAACACTGAAGCTTTCTTT. It codes for CASLGMNTEAFF.

J is TRBJ2-2 and V is TRBV24-1, with D unclear. This CDR3 contains 14 residues. CDR1 KGHDR and CDR2 SFDVKD come from the germline V gene. Trimming shortened V by 3 bases and J by 6 bases, and 10 bases separated the two germline ends. The CDR3 spells CATSDPRTAGELFF. In DNA, the CDR3 is TGTGCCACCAGTGATCCCAGGACGGCCGGGGAGCTGTTTTTT.

The CDR3 DNA reads as TGTGCCAGCAGCTTGCACGGGACTCCTGAAAAACTGTTTTTT. It translates to CASSLHGTPEKLFF. This sequence joins TRBV5-8 and TRBJ1-4; D might be TRBD1 (5 bases). The CDR3 has 14 residues. Germline loops: CDR1 SGHTS, CDR2 YDEGEE. V lost 1 base to trimming and J lost 7 bases, with 11 bases between them.

The rearrangement uses TRBV5-6 and TRBJ1-5, with 7 bases fitting TRBD1. V shed 3 bases, J shed 1 base, and the junction held 7 bases outside the gene matches. The CDR3 runs 16 residues. CDR1 and CDR2 (germline): SGHDT, YYEEEE. The CDR3 region is CASSSSGTVSNQPQHF. The CDR3 DNA is TGTGCCAGCAGCTCTTCCGGGACAGTGAGCAATCAGCCCCAGCATTTT.

The CDR3 nucleotides are TGTGCCAGTACCTCCTCAGGGTTCACTGAAGCTTTCTTT. This gives the protein CASTSSGFTEAFF. The chain is built from TRBV19 and TRBJ1-1; possibly TRBD1 for D (5 bases). Per the germline V gene, CDR1 is LNHDA and CDR2 is SQIVND (reference sequence). Trimming left V 7 bases short and J 4 bases short, with 13 bases between. The CDR3 contains 13 residues.

The chain couples TRBV29-1 to TRBJ2-7; D is ambiguous. The CDR3 covers 11 residues. Germline lookup yields CDR1 SQVTM and CDR2 ANQGSEA. Trimming pared 3 bases from V and 2 bases from J, leaving 5 bases between. CDR3 in DNA: TGCAGCGTTGACAGCACCTACGAGCAGTACTTC. It is translated as CSVDSTYEQYF.

The chain couples TRBV6-5 to TRBJ1-5; D is ambiguous. The CDR3 consists of 13 residues. The V end was cut by 5 bases, the J end by 6 bases, with 11 bases between. Germline CDR1 reads MNHEY; CDR2 reads SVGAGI. This CDR3 reads CASSPVERQPQHF. The CDR3 DNA reads as TGTGCCAGCAGTCCTGTGGAACGTCAGCCCCAGCATTTT.

The genes are TRBV7-8 and TRBJ2-7; 9 nucleotides line up with TRBD2. The junction had 14 bases not matched to a gene; V was cut back by 5 bases and J by 0 bases. The CDR3 runs 18 residues. Germline CDR1 reads SGHVS; CDR2 reads FQNEAQ. CDR3 in DNA: TGTGCCAGCAGCCTCCGGGGCGGGAGGGAAATAGTCTCCTACGAGCAGTACTTC. Protein product: CASSLRGGREIVSYEQYF.

V gene TRBV18 combines with J gene TRBJ1-3; D not certain. In germline, CDR1 is KGHSH, CDR2 LQKENI. This CDR3 contains 16 residues. The V end was cut by 0 bases, the J end by 4 bases, with 13 bases between. The chain's CDR3 is CASSPPTWGIGNTIYF. CDR3 DNA: TGTGCCAGCTCACCACCAACTTGGGGAATCGGAAACACCATATATTTT.

This clone appeared a single time. This chain joins TRBV5-8 and TRBJ1-2, with 9 nucleotides matching TRBD1. Germline V gene lookup returns CDR1 SGHTS and CDR2 YDEGEE. CDR3 length: 15 amino acids. Trimming took 0 bases from V and 3 from J; bases not matched to a gene: 3. This CDR3 reads CASSLDRGLYYGYTF. The DNA for the CDR3 is TGTGCCAGCAGCTTGGACAGGGGGCTATACTATGGCTACACCTTC.